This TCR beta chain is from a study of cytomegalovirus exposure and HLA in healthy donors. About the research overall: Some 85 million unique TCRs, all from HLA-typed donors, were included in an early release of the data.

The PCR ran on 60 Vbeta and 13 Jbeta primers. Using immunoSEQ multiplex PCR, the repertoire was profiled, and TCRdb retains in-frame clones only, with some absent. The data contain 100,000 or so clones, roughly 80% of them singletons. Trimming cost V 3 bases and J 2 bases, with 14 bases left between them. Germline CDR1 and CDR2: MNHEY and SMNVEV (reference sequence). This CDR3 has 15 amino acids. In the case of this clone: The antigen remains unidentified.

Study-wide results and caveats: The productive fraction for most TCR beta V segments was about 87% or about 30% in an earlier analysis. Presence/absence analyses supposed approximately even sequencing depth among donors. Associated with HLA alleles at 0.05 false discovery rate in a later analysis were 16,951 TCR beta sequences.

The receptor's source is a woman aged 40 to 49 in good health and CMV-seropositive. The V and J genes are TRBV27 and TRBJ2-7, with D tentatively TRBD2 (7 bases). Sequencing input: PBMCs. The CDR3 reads CASSFDGGLAYEQYF. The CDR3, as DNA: TGTGCCAGCAGTTTCGACGGGGGGCTAGCCTACGAGCAGTACTTC.